This TCR beta chain was documented in a study of shared clonotypes between healthy human individuals. On the study more broadly: Donors had three CD4 naive, three CD4 memory, two CD8 naive and one CD8 memory plate apiece.

Every immunoSEQ plate was one replicate of a subset's evenly spread DNA. The data were produced by immunoSEQ multiplex PCR, yet TCRdb's version contains in-frame clones alone and is incomplete. The profile covers 2 million to 2.5 million clones, with approximately 96% appearing a single time and over 0.1% taken by the ten largest. This clone appeared once. The antigen is not known. Other DNA sequences of this sample code for an identical CDR3. Overall study findings and caveats: The study's rarefaction showed incomplete sorted-subset sequencing despite large depth.

Every donor was a Caucasian adult from Nashville, Tennessee. Source material: naive CD4+ T cells sorted from blood. Subset of the sample: CD45RA+ positively selected. This sequence originates from a man younger than 35 in good health.

The CDR3 here is CASSYSREGSYEQYF. DNA of the CDR3: TGTGCCAGCAGTTACTCCCGGGAGGGCTCCTACGAGCAGTACTTC. The chain uses TRBV6-5 and TRBJ2-7; 8 nucleotides line up with TRBD2. Germline lookup yields CDR1 MNHEY and CDR2 SVGAGI. Unmatched junction bases numbered 1, after V lost 0 bases and J lost 0 bases. The CDR3 sequence is 15 residues long.